One sample yielded the 11 T cell receptor beta chains listed below, sequenced in a study of T-cell reconstitution after alpha-beta-depleted transplantation in children. The TCRbeta library incorporated unique molecular identifiers. TCRdb re-called the PCR reads with MiXCR, one entry per CDR3 protein. The data show around 410,000 distinct CDR3 sequences, roughly 10% seen once. The sequencing here drew on PBMCs from the stem cell graft donor, taken from the stem cell graft. The receptors come from a human donor who donated a stem cell graft to a child with acute myeloid leukemia.

As for this clonotype: The junction departs from the called germline gene at one end, perhaps through a read error. This rearrangement joins TRBV12-3 or TRBV12-4 to TRBJ1-1; unclear D gene. The CDR3 spans 12 residues. The CDR3 region has the DNA TGTGCCAGCAGTCCCCACAACACTGAATCTTTCTTT. Translating gives CASSPHNTESFF.

As to this clonotype: A junction end diverges from the germline sequence, so it may reflect a read error. The rearrangement uses TRBV12-3 or TRBV12-4 and TRBJ2-1; D assignment may be TRBD1 or TRBD2 (6 bases each). The CDR3 has 14 amino acids. The CDR3 reads CASSLGGSNNEQFF. The CDR3, as DNA: TGTGCCAGCAGCTTAGGGGGGAGTAACAATGAGCAGTTCTTC.

This clonotype was observed a handful of times. The chain carries TRBV20-1 and TRBJ2-7; TRBD2 might be the D (5 bases). The V gene lost 7 bases and the J gene lost 4 bases, with 17 bases spanning the gap. The CDR3 is made up of 13 amino acids. Germline V CDR1 and CDR2: DFQATT, SNEGSKA (reference sequence). The CDR3 loop is CSVGNQNIYEQYF. CDR3 DNA sequence: TGCAGTGTCGGGAACCAAAATATATACGAGCAGTACTTC.

This clonotype was observed a handful of times. The chain couples TRBV12-3 or TRBV12-4 to TRBJ2-5; possibly TRBD2 for D (6 bases). The CDR3 spans 14 residues. The V end was cut by 5 bases, the J end by 2 bases, with 12 bases between. The CDR3, as DNA: TGTGCCAGCAGTCCGACGGGACTTCAAGAGACCCAGTACTTC. Its translation: CASSPTGLQETQYF.

The chain couples TRBV5-5 to TRBJ1-1; 12 bases are shared with TRBD1. V shed 3 bases, J shed 0 bases, and the junction held 3 bases outside the gene matches. This CDR3 has 16 amino acids. Germline values: CDR1 SGHKS, CDR2 YYEKEE (reference sequence). As DNA, the CDR3 is TGTGCCAGCAGCTCCCGGGACAGGGGGCTGAACACTGAAGCTTTCTTT. Its protein is CASSSRDRGLNTEAFF.

This clonotype was detected a few times. This rearrangement joins TRBV12-3 or TRBV12-4 to TRBJ1-6; D is perhaps TRBD1 (5 bases). V shed 5 bases and J shed 0 bases, with 14 bases lying between them. The CDR3 is 17 residues long. DNA of the CDR3: TGTGCCAGCAGTACAGGCCGACTGAGCTCCTATAATTCACCCCTCCACTTT. Amino acids: CASSTGRLSSYNSPLHF.

The chain is built from TRBV19 and TRBJ2-7, with D unresolved. Trimming cost V 5 bases and J 3 bases, with 11 bases left between them. The germline CDR1 and CDR2 sequences are LNHDA and SQIVND (reference sequence). The CDR3 covers 13 residues. For the CDR3, the DNA is TGTGCCAGTAGTCCATGGACGGGCTACGAGCAGTACTTC. This encodes CASSPWTGYEQYF.

The chain recombines TRBV28 with TRBJ1-1, with 7 bases identical to TRBD1. This CDR3 region has 14 residues. The V gene's germline CDR1 is MDHEN and CDR2 SYDVKM. Trimming cost V 6 bases and J 1 base; bases outside gene matches: 5. CDR3 sequence: CASRTGIRNTEAFF. DNA of the CDR3: TGTGCCAGCAGGACAGGGATTAGGAACACTGAAGCTTTCTTT.

To note about this clonotype: The CDR3 ends on some other residue instead of the conserved phenylalanine or tryptophan, so this is likely a read error. The gene calls are TRBV6-2 or TRBV6-3 and TRBJ2-1; a possible D gene is TRBD1 (6 bases). V shed 6 bases and J shed 9 bases, with 18 bases lying between them. The CDR3 consists of 14 residues. The germline V gene encodes CDR1 MNHEY and CDR2 SVGEGT. The CDR3 sequence is CASSNLDRYGEQFL. DNA of the CDR3: TGTGCCAGCAGCAACCTTGACAGGTACGGTGAGCAGTTCTTA.

This clonotype was counted between two and nine times. V and J are TRBV9 and TRBJ2-7, with TRBD1 as a possible D gene (6 bases). Trimming pared 3 bases from V and 4 bases from J, leaving 11 bases between. Germline values: CDR1 SGDLS, CDR2 YYNGEE. The CDR3 runs to 13 residues. CDR3 bases: TGTGCCAGCAGCGGGGACACCAATTACGAGCAGTACTTC. Protein sequence: CASSGDTNYEQYF.

The rearrangement uses TRBV11-2 and TRBJ2-1; D is undetermined. Deletions cut 1 base from V and 0 bases from J, with 10 bases between. The germline V gene encodes CDR1 SGHAT and CDR2 FQNNGV. This CDR3 contains 16 residues. CDR3 bases: TGTGCCAGCAGCTTAGTTGGGTCGAGCTCCTACAATGAGCAGTTCTTC. It encodes CASSLVGSSSYNEQFF.